One and the same sample provided the 18 T cell receptor beta chains below, sequenced in a study of cytomegalovirus exposure and HLA in healthy donors. PCR primers comprised 60 Vbeta and 13 Jbeta primers. Produced via immunoSEQ multiplex PCR; TCRdb's table is partial and in-frame only. This table has approximately 170,000 clones, about 80% appearing once. Sequenced input: PBMCs. The receptors shown here come from a middle-aged woman in good health and CMV-seronegative.

The rearrangement joins TRBV14 to TRBJ2-7; TRBD2 agrees at 11 bases. Germline V gives CDR1 SGHDN, CDR2 FVKESK. This CDR3 comprises 17 residues. J gave up 2 bases and V 0 bases, and 6 bases lay outside the gene matches. The CDR3 DNA is TGTGCCAGCAGCCAAGATCTGTCACTAGCGGGAGCCTACGAGCAGTACTTC. It specifies CASSQDLSLAGAYEQYF.

The chain has TRBV5-6 and TRBJ1-2; 7 nucleotides line up with TRBD1. Germline V gives CDR1 SGHDT, CDR2 YYEEEE. The CDR3 is 16 amino acids. The J segment lost 0 bases and the V segment lost 3 bases, leaving 8 bases of the junction unmatched. CDR3 DNA sequence: TGTGCCAGCAGCTGGGATACAGGGGATTCTAACTATGGCTACACCTTC. Translated, it gives CASSWDTGDSNYGYTF.

The V gene is TRBV5-8, the J gene TRBJ2-5, with 8 bases matching TRBD1. CDR3 size: 15 residues. V shed 2 bases, J shed 4 bases, and the junction held 7 bases outside the gene matches. Germline-derived CDR1 and CDR2 are SGHTS and YDEGEE. CDR3: CASSFDRGGIETQYF. The CDR3 DNA reads as TGTGCCAGCAGCTTCGACAGGGGCGGGATAGAGACCCAGTACTTC.

This chain connects TRBV2 to TRBJ2-1; 9 bases match TRBD2. There are 16 residues in the CDR3. Germline CDR1 reads SNHLY; CDR2 reads FYNNEI. Trimming at V came to 7 bases and at J to 7 bases, leaving 14 bases not matched to a gene. CDR3 sequence reads: CASMRGAGGIRNEQFF. In nucleotides, the CDR3 is TGTGCCAGCATGAGGGGAGCGGGAGGTATCAGGAATGAGCAGTTCTTC.

The chain links TRBV29-1 to TRBJ1-2; D unresolved. Per germline, CDR1 SQVTM and CDR2 ANQGSEA. The CDR3 totals 9 residues. The V and J ends lost 6 bases and 8 bases respectively, with 7 bases between them. The CDR3 DNA reads as TGCAGCGTGTCTCCCGGCTACACCTTC. This codes for CSVSPGYTF.

This chain uses TRBV9 with TRBJ1-4, with 7 nucleotides matching TRBD1. Germline assignment: CDR1 SGDLS and CDR2 YYNGEE. Trimming removed 3 bases from V and 4 bases from J; junction bases left unmatched: 12. CDR3 length: 17 amino acids. CDR3 loop: CASSAEVPRQGNEKLFF. The CDR3 coding sequence is TGTGCCAGCAGCGCCGAAGTCCCTCGACAGGGTAATGAAAAACTGTTTTTT.

The rearrangement links TRBV30 to TRBJ1-2, with TRBD1 as a possible D gene (6 bases). The CDR3 sequence is 17 residues long. Trimming shortened V by 1 base and J by 5 bases, and 23 bases separated the two germline ends. Germline CDR1 GTSNPN, CDR2 SVGIG (reference sequence). For the CDR3, the DNA is TGTGCCTGGAGTGACCGGTCGCCGGGACATTTGTTATATGGCTACACCTTC. Translated, it gives CAWSDRSPGHLLYGYTF.

V and J are TRBV5-1 and TRBJ2-1, with TRBD2 matching 10 bases. The germline gives CDR1 SGHRS, CDR2 YFSETQ. The V segment lost 0 bases and the J segment 5 bases; nucleotides outside the gene matches: 2. The CDR3 has 15 residues. The CDR3 sequence is CASSLELAGDNEQFF. The CDR3 nucleotides are TGCGCCAGCAGCTTGGAGCTAGCGGGAGACAATGAGCAGTTCTTC.

The chain has TRBV5-1 and TRBJ2-5; TRBD2 agrees at 14 bases. V shed 0 bases and J 5 bases; nucleotides not matched to a gene: 6. The CDR3 covers 17 residues. CDR1 SGHRS and CDR2 YFSETQ come from the germline V gene. The CDR3 sequence: CASSLGGLAGVGETQYF. CDR3 bases: TGCGCCAGCAGCTTGGGGGGACTAGCGGGAGTAGGGGAGACCCAGTACTTC.

This clone was found a few times. J is TRBJ2-1 and V is TRBV5-1; TRBD2 aligns across 10 bases. The CDR3 loop spans 16 amino acids. J was trimmed by 6 bases and V by 4 bases; bases with no gene match: 10. Germline CDR1 reads SGHRS; CDR2 reads YFSETQ. The CDR3 DNA is TGCGCCAGCAGCCATCGGTTAGCGGGAGGTGGCAATGAGCAGTTCTTC. Its translation: CASSHRLAGGGNEQFF. The whole variable domain, remainder taken from reference TRBV5-1 and TRBJ2-1, is KAGVTQTPRYLIKTRGQQVTLSCSPISGHRSVSWYQQTPGQGLQFLFEYFSETQRNKGNFPGRFSGRQFSNSRSEMNVSTLELGDSALYLCASSHRLAGGGNEQFFGPGTRLTVL.

This clone was detected once. In nucleotides, the CDR3 is TGTGCCAGCACCCCCGTGGGCGAGAACACTGAAGCTTTCTTT. Its translation is CASTPVGENTEAFF. This chain uses TRBV2 with TRBJ1-1, with no clear D. Per the germline V gene, CDR1 is SNHLY and CDR2 is FYNNEI. The CDR3 has 14 amino acids. V was pared by 7 bases and J by 1 base, with 13 bases between.

The genes are TRBV9 and TRBJ1-3; D not resolved. V was pared by 5 bases and J by 3 bases, with 12 bases between. Germline CDR1 is SGDLS and CDR2 is YYNGEE. This CDR3 is built from 14 residues. This CDR3 reads CASRRGGVGNTIYF. The CDR3 bases are TGTGCCAGCAGAAGAGGCGGCGTTGGAAACACCATATATTTT.

This chain joins TRBV18 and TRBJ2-7; D perhaps matches TRBD1 (5 bases). CDR3 length: 13 residues. V gave up 3 bases and J gave up 3 bases, with 9 bases separating them. Germline CDR1 KGHSH, CDR2 LQKENI. CDR3 sequence (DNA): TGTGCCAGCTCACCCCAGACAGACTACGAGCAGTACTTC. Residues: CASSPQTDYEQYF. The whole variable domain, filled in from reference TRBV18 and TRBJ2-7, reads NAGVMQNPRHLVRRRGQEARLRCSPMKGHSHVYWYRQLPEEGLKFMVYLQKENIIDESGMPKERFSAEFPKEGPSILRIQQVVRGDSAAYFCASSPQTDYEQYFGPGTRLTVT.

This chain connects TRBV5-1 to TRBJ2-2, with D possibly TRBD2 on 5 matching bases. The CDR3 is made up of 15 amino acids. Germline CDR1 reads SGHRS; CDR2 reads YFSETQ. Deletions cut 7 bases from V and 0 bases from J, with 13 bases between. CDR3 coding DNA: TGCGCCAGCGGGCGGGTTCCAACGAACACCGGGGAGCTGTTTTTT. Protein: CASGRVPTNTGELFF.

There are a few counts of this clone. The chain combines TRBV7-2 with TRBJ2-6; the D gene is possibly TRBD2 (5 bases). Germline lookup yields CDR1 SGHTA and CDR2 FQGNSA. This CDR3 spans 19 amino acids. V was trimmed by 0 bases and J by 2 bases, leaving 17 bases between them. The CDR3 sequence is CASSLALGIGQTGANVLTF. The CDR3 DNA sequence: TGTGCCAGCAGCTTAGCGCTCGGGATAGGGCAGACTGGGGCCAACGTCCTGACTTTC.

With regard to this clone: At the DNA level, this CDR3 is encoded by other sequences in the same sample as well. V and J are TRBV18 and TRBJ2-5; weak D call: TRBD2 (6 bases). The germline V and J ends were trimmed by 3 bases and 1 base, with 6 bases remaining between them. This CDR3 has 13 amino acids. Germline V gene sequence: CDR1 KGHSH, CDR2 LQKENI. CDR3 in DNA: TGTGCCAGCTCACCGGGGGGCCAAGAGACCCAGTACTTC. It is translated as CASSPGGQETQYF.

The J gene is TRBJ1-2, the V gene TRBV5-8; D is uncertain. V gave up 1 base and J gave up 8 bases, with 9 bases separating them. There are 12 residues in the CDR3. CDR1 and CDR2 from the germline V gene are SGHTS and YDEGEE. CDR3 in amino acids: CASSLYSRGYTF. The CDR3 nucleotides are TGTGCCAGCAGCTTGTACAGTAGGGGCTACACCTTC.

The rearrangement links TRBV11-2 to TRBJ2-3; the D gene is possibly TRBD2 (5 bases). The CDR3 length is 13 residues. Germline-derived CDR1 and CDR2 are SGHAT and FQNNGV. Trimming took off 1 base at V and 3 bases at J, with 5 bases between the two ends. The CDR3 reads CASSLAGTDTQYF. For the CDR3, the DNA is TGTGCCAGCAGCTTAGCGGGGACAGATACGCAGTATTTT. Full variable domain (outside the CDR3, taken from reference TRBV11-2 and TRBJ2-3): EAGVAQSPRYKIIEKRQSVAFWCNPISGHATLYWYQQILGQGPKLLIQFQNNGVVDDSQLPKDRFSAERLKGVDSTLKIQPAKLEDSAVYLCASSLAGTDTQYFGPGTRLTVL.